This is a list of T cell receptor beta chains from one sample in a study of blood T cell repertoires in COVID-19. Produced via immunoSEQ multiplex PCR; TCRdb's table is partial and in-frame only. The sample holds around 240,000 clones, approximately 90% seen once. Sequenced material: PBMCs or T cells enriched from blood (not recorded which). Source of these receptors: a man aged 45-65 years who had been exposed to COVID-19. The CDR3 runs from the conserved cysteine through the conserved F or W. D genes are given only for firm matches. Clone size is shown for a subset of rows, as once, few, many or a class of expanded clone.

v_gene,abundance,j_gene,d_gene,CDR3nt,CDR3aa
TRBV19,NA,TRBJ2-3,NA,TGTGCCAGTAGTATGACCCGGGCGGGGGCCACAGATACGCAGTATTTT,CASSMTRAGATDTQYF
TRBV30,NA,TRBJ1-3,NA,TGTGCCACCGGGTTCCTCGGAAACACCATATATTTT,CATGFLGNTIYF
TRBV2,NA,TRBJ1-1,NA,TGTGCCAGCAGTGAAACGTGGGACTCGAGCCTATTT,CASSETWDSSLF
TRBV9,NA,TRBJ2-1,NA,TGTGCCAGCGAACAGGTCCATTACAATGAGCAGTTCTTC,CASEQVHYNEQFF
TRBV28,NA,TRBJ1-1,NA,TGTGCCAGCAGTTTAGGACATTTGGGGCCTGAAGCTTTCTTT,CASSLGHLGPEAFF
TRBV18,NA,TRBJ2-1,TRBD2,TGTGCCAGCTCACCGTACGGGACTAGCGGGGGAACCTCCTACAATGAGCAGTTCTTC,CASSPYGTSGGTSYNEQFF
TRBV24-1,NA,TRBJ1-4,TRBD1,TGTGCCACCTCTAGGACAGGGGACGAAAAACTGTTTTTT,CATSRTGDEKLFF
TRBV6-5,NA,TRBJ2-2,TRBD2,TGTGCCAGCAACCGAGCGGGGGCCAACACCGGGGAGCTGTTTTTT,CASNRAGANTGELFF
TRBV28,NA,TRBJ2-1,TRBD1,TGTGCCAGCAGTCTCCGACAGGGAAGGTTGGGTACAAATGAGCAGTTCTTC,CASSLRQGRLGTNEQFF
TRBV7-9,NA,TRBJ1-2,NA,TGTGCCAGCAGCTTAGTCTTCGGGGGGGCGGATGGCTACACCTTC,CASSLVFGGADGYTF
TRBV24-1,NA,TRBJ2-5,TRBD1,TGTGCCACCAGTGAGAACAGGGGGCCAGGTGAGACCCAGTACTTC,CATSENRGPGETQYF
TRBV7-9,NA,TRBJ2-1,NA,TGTGCCAGCAGCCGAAGCGGAGCGGATTACAATGAGCAGTTCTTC,CASSRSGADYNEQFF
TRBV5-1,NA,TRBJ1-1,TRBD1,TGCGCCAGCAGCCGAGACCCGGGACAGGGAAAGACTGAAGCTTTCTTT,CASSRDPGQGKTEAFF
TRBV6-5,few,TRBJ2-7,TRBD1,TGTGCCAGCAGTTTGTTAGGGGGCATTAGCCACGAGCAGTACTTC,CASSLLGGISHEQYF
TRBV18,few,TRBJ1-4,NA,TGTGCCAGCTCACAACAGGGAGTACCTAATGAAAAACTGTTTTTT,CASSQQGVPNEKLFF
TRBV11-2,NA,TRBJ1-2,NA,TGTGCCAGCAGCCTAGATAGGGGTGGCTACACCTTC,CASSLDRGGYTF
TRBV6-1,NA,TRBJ2-3,NA,TGTGCCAGCAGTGAAGTGGCAGGGTCAGCAAAAGATACGCAGTATTTT,CASSEVAGSAKDTQYF
TRBV5-6,NA,TRBJ2-5,NA,TGTGCCAGCAGCTTGCCTCAAGAGACCCAGTACTTC,CASSLPQETQYF
TRBV12-5,NA,TRBJ1-1,NA,TGTGCTAGTGGTTTGGTAACCGGGGAAAGGACTGAAGCTTTCTTT,CASGLVTGERTEAFF
TRBV10-1,once,TRBJ2-4,NA,TGCGCCAGCAATTCAAGACAGGGAGGCCGTCTCTTAGCCAAAAACATTCAGTACTTC,CASNSRQGGRLLAKNIQYF
TRBV5-6,NA,TRBJ2-1,NA,TGTGCCAGCAGCTTGGTCGTTTCCTACAATGAGCAGTTCTTC,CASSLVVSYNEQFF
TRBV7-6,NA,TRBJ2-1,TRBD2,TGTGCCAGCAGCTCCGGGACTAGCGGGAGTCTCTCCTACAATGAGCAGTTCTTC,CASSSGTSGSLSYNEQFF
TRBV5-1,NA,TRBJ1-2,NA,TGCGCCAGCAGCTACAGGGAAGACTATGGCTACACCTTC,CASSYREDYGYTF
TRBV4-2,NA,TRBJ2-1,TRBD2,TGTGCCAGCAGCCATTCCGGGACTAGCGGGGGAGAGCAGTTCTTC,CASSHSGTSGGEQFF
TRBV5-1,once,TRBJ1-3,NA,TGCGCCAGCAGCCCGCTACAGGGAAACACCATATATTTT,CASSPLQGNTIYF
TRBV6-2/TRBV6-3,NA,TRBJ1-2,TRBD1,TGTGCCAGCAGTTACAGGGACAGGACTCACTATGGCTACACCTTC,CASSYRDRTHYGYTF
TRBV5-1,NA,TRBJ2-5,NA,TGCGCCAGCAGCACAGAACAGGGTCGAGAGACCCAGTACTTC,CASSTEQGRETQYF
TRBV7-6,once,TRBJ1-3,TRBD1,TGTGCCAGCAGCTTAGAGTTTTCTTCAGGGGGCTCCAACGGAAACACCATATATTTT,CASSLEFSSGGSNGNTIYF
TRBV10-2,NA,TRBJ2-3,TRBD2,TGCGCCAGCAGCGGCGGACTAGCGGTGACTAGCACAGATACGCAGTATTTT,CASSGGLAVTSTDTQYF
TRBV19,NA,TRBJ1-2,NA,TGTGCCAGTAGTATAGGGGACACGACTAACTATGGCTACACCTTC,CASSIGDTTNYGYTF
TRBV7-3,NA,TRBJ2-3,NA,TGTGCCAGCAGCTTGCTTGGACACAGCACAGATACGCAGTATTTT,CASSLLGHSTDTQYF
TRBV28,NA,TRBJ1-1,NA,TGTGCCAGCAGTTTCGAACATGAAGCTTTCTTT,CASSFEHEAFF
TRBV28,NA,TRBJ1-6,NA,TGTGCCAGCAGTTTCCCGCGGGAAGCAGATTATAATTCACCCCTCCACTTT,CASSFPREADYNSPLHF
TRBV7-3,NA,TRBJ2-1,TRBD2,TGTGCCAGCAGCCCTCTAGCGGGAGGGTACAATGAGCAGTTCTTC,CASSPLAGGYNEQFF
TRBV9,NA,TRBJ1-2,NA,TGTGCCAGCAGCGGCTCCGGGGATCACTATGGCTACACCTTC,CASSGSGDHYGYTF
TRBV28,NA,TRBJ1-3,NA,TGTGCCAGCAGTTTGGCTGGCTCTGGAAACACCATATATTTT,CASSLAGSGNTIYF
TRBV3-1/TRBV3-2,NA,TRBJ2-1,TRBD2,TGTGCCAGCAGCCGAGAGACTAGCGGTGCCTACAATGAGCAGTTCTTC,CASSRETSGAYNEQFF
TRBV27,NA,TRBJ1-2,TRBD1,TGTGCCAGCAGTTTAGATTACAGGGGCAGGTATGGCTACACCTTC,CASSLDYRGRYGYTF
TRBV18,NA,TRBJ2-2,TRBD1,TGTGCCAGCTCAACGGGACAGGGAACCGCCGGGGAGCTGTTTTTT,CASSTGQGTAGELFF
TRBV7-2,NA,TRBJ1-4,NA,TGTGCCAGCAGCGCCAGGCCTGCAACTAATGAAAAACTGTTTTTT,CASSARPATNEKLFF
TRBV27,NA,TRBJ1-1,NA,TGTGCCAGCAGTTTTGATCACCGGGAAGCTGGCGCTGAAGCTTTCTTT,CASSFDHREAGAEAFF
TRBV2,NA,TRBJ2-4,NA,TGTGCCAGCAGCGTGGGACTCGTAGCCAAAAACATTCAGTACTTC,CASSVGLVAKNIQYF
TRBV14,NA,TRBJ2-2,NA,TGTGCCAGCAGCCCGCAACAGGGTACCGGGGAGCTGTTTTTT,CASSPQQGTGELFF
TRBV28,NA,TRBJ2-1,NA,TGTGCCAGCATCTCACTGGACACCCTTAATGAGCAGTTCTTC,CASISLDTLNEQFF